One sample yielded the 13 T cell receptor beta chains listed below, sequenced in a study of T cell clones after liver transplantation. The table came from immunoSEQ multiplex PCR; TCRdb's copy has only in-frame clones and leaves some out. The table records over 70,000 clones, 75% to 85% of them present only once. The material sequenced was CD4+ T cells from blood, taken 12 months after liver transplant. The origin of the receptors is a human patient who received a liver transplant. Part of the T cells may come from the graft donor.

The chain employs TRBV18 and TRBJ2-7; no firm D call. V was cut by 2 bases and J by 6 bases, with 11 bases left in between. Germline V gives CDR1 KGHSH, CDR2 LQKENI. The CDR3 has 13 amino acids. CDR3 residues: CASSPGPSREQYF. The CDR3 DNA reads TGTGCCAGCTCACCAGGACCATCTCGCGAGCAGTACTTC.

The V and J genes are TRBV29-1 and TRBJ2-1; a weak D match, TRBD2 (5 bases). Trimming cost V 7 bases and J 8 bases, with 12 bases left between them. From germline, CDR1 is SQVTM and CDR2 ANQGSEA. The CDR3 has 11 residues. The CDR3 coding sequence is TGCAGCGCCTATGGAGCGGATGAGCAGTTCTTC. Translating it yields CSAYGADEQFF.

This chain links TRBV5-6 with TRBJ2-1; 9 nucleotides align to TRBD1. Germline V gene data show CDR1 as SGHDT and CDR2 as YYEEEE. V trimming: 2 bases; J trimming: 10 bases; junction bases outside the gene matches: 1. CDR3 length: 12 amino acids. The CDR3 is CASSFTGGEQFF. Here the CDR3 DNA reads TGTGCCAGCAGCTTTACAGGGGGCGAGCAGTTCTTC. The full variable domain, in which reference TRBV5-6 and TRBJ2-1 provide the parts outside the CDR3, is DAGVTQSPTHLIKTRGQQVTLRCSPKSGHDTVSWYQQALGQGPQFIFQYYEEEERQRGNFPDRFSGHQFPNYSSELNVNALLLGDSALYLCASSFTGGEQFFGPGTRLTVL.

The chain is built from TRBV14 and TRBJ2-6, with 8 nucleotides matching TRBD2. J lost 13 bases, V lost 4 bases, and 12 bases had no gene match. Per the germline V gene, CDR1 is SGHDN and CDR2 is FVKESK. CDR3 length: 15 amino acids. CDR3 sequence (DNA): TGTGCCAGCAGCCTAGCGGGACATGGCCAGTTTGTCCTGACTTTC. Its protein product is CASSLAGHGQFVLTF.

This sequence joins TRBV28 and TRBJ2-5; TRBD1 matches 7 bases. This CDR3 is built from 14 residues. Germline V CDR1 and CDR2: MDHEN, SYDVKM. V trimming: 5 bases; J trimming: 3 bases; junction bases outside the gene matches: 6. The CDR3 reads CASSSGQAEETQYF. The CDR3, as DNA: TGTGCCAGCAGTAGTGGACAGGCAGAAGAGACCCAGTACTTC.

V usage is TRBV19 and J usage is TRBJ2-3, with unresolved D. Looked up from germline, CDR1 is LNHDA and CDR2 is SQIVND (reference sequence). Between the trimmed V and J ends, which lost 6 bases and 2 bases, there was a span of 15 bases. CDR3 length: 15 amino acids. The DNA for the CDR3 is TGTGCCAGTAGAAGGACCACGATATTCACAGATACGCAGTATTTT. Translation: CASRRTTIFTDTQYF. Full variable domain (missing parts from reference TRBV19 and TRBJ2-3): DGGITQSPKYLFRKEGQNVTLSCEQNLNHDAMYWYRQDPGQGLRLIYYSQIVNDFQKGDIAEGYSVSREKKESFPLTVTSAQKNPTAFYLCASRRTTIFTDTQYFGPGTRLTVL.

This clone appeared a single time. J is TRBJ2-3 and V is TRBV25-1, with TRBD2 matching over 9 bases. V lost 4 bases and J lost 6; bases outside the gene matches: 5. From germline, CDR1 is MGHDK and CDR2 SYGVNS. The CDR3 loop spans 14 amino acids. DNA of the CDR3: TGTGCCAGCAGTGGGACTAGCGAAGGGGATACGCAGTATTTT. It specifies CASSGTSEGDTQYF.

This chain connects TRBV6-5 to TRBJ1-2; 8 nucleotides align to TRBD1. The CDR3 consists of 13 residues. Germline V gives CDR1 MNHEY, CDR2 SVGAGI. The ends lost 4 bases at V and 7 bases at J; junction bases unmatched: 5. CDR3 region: CASSLTGGRGYTF. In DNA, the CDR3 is TGTGCCAGCAGTTTAACAGGGGGACGTGGCTACACCTTC.

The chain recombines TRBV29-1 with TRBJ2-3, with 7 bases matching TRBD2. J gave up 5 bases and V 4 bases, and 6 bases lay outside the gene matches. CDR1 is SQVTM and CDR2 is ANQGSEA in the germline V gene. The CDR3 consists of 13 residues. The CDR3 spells CSVGGREGDTQYF. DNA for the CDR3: TGCAGCGTTGGTGGCAGGGAGGGAGATACGCAGTATTTT.

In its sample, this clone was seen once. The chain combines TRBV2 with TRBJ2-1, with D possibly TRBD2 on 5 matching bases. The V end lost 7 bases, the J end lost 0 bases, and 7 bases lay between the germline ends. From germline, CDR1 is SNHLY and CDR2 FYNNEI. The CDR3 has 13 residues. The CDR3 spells CASKGLSYNEQFF. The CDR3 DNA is TGTGCCAGCAAAGGACTCTCCTACAATGAGCAGTTCTTC.

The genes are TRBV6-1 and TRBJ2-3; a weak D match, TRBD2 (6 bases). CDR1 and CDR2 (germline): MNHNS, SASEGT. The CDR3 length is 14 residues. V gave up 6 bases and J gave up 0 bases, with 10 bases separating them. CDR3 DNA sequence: TGTGCCAGCAGGTGGGGGACTAGCACAGATACGCAGTATTTT. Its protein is CASRWGTSTDTQYF.

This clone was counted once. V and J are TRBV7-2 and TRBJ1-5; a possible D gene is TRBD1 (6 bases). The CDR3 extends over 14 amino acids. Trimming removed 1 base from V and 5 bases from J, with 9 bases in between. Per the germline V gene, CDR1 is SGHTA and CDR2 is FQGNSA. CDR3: CASSLDRDDQPQHF. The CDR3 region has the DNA TGTGCCAGCAGCTTAGACAGGGATGATCAGCCCCAGCATTTT.

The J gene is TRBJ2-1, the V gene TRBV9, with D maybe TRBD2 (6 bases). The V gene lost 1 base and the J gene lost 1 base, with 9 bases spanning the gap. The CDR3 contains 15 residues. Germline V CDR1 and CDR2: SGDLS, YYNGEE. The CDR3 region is CASSVFGGSYNEQFF. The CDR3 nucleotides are TGTGCCAGCAGCGTATTCGGGGGATCCTACAATGAGCAGTTCTTC.